This T cell receptor beta chain was sequenced during a study of cytomegalovirus exposure and HLA in healthy donors. Study summary: Previous work identified roughly 120 million unique TCR beta sequences from about 179 million T cells. Within an early data release were around 80 million unique TCRs drawn from HLA-typed donors.

CDR3 length: 17 amino acids. Per the germline V gene, CDR1 is MNHEY and CDR2 is SMNVEV (reference sequence). V lost 7 bases and J lost 1; bases outside the gene matches: 10. Vbeta (60) and Jbeta (13) primers were used in the PCR. Here immunoSEQ multiplex PCR was the method, and the copy in TCRdb shows in-frame clones only, minus some. Among some 190,000 clones listed, approximately 86% were seen once. This clone appeared a single time. Its antigen remains unidentified. General study findings and limits: Sequencing had likely introduced a cluster of highly shared sequence variants as an artifact. Data from an earlier analysis indicated that most TCR beta V segments were productive either about 87% or about 30% of the time.

V is TRBV27 and J is TRBJ2-1, with 10 bases aligning to TRBD2. This receptor was taken from a young woman in good health and CMV-seronegative. Sequencing was done on a sample of PBMCs. The CDR3 sequence: CASIGAGGPRSYNEQFF. The CDR3 DNA reads TGTGCCAGCATAGGAGCGGGAGGGCCTAGGTCCTACAATGAGCAGTTCTTC.